This T cell receptor (beta chain) was captured by sequencing in a study of T cell responses to AZD1222 COVID-19 vaccine. Study-wide points: Clonal diversity was possibly underestimated, and the donors were mostly white British, with more females. The study sampled repertoires only after the peak T cell response. Seropositive at baseline were only a handful of AZD1222 recipients.

The study pooled second doses at about 4 or about 12 weeks. The CDR3 loop spans 19 amino acids. CDR1 is SGHRS, CDR2 YFSETQ, per germline. V lost 1 base, J lost 3 bases, and 22 bases lay in between. Assay used: immunoSEQ multiplex PCR; TCRdb lists only in-frame clones, some missing. The sample contains some 110,000 clones, more than 70% of which appear only once. About this clone itself: Antigen: not known.

The rearrangement joins TRBV5-1 to TRBJ1-4; D is unclear. Sequenced material: peripheral blood, taken 28 days after the second AZD1222 dose. The TCR originated in an adult who received the AZD1222 COVID-19 vaccine. CDR3 amino acids: CASSLYRVGTRLPNEKLFF. The CDR3 region has the DNA TGCGCCAGCAGCTTGTATAGGGTCGGAACACGGCTTCCTAATGAAAAACTGTTTTTT.